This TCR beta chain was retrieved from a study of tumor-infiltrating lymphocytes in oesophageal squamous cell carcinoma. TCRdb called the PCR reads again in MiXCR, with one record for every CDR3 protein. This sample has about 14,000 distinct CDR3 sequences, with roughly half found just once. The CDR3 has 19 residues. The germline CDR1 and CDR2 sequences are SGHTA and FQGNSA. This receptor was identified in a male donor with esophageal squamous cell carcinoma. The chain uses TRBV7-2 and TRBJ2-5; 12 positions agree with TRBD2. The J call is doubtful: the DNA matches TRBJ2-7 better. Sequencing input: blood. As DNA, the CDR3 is TGTGCCAGCAGCTTAGAGCCCCCCGCGACTAGCGGGAGTAGCTACGAGCAGTACTTC. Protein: CASSLEPPATSGSSYEQYF.